The 6 T cell receptor beta chains below all came from one sample that was sequenced in a study of blood T cell repertoires in COVID-19. Assay used: immunoSEQ multiplex PCR; TCRdb lists only in-frame clones, some missing. The table lists under 350,000 clones, roughly nine tenths of them singletons, with roughly 3% in the top ten. Material: PBMCs or T cells enriched from blood (not recorded which). The receptors were gathered from a woman aged 18-29 years who had recovered from COVID-19.

For the CDR3, the DNA is TGTGCCAGCAGCTTAGTCGGCAGGTCCTACGAGCAGTACTTC. This translates into CASSLVGRSYEQYF. The rearrangement uses TRBV7-9 and TRBJ2-7; D ambiguous. The V gene lost 1 base and the J gene lost 1 base, with 8 bases spanning the gap. The CDR3 sequence is 14 residues long. Germline V gives CDR1 SEHNR, CDR2 FQNEAQ (reference sequence). Drawing the rest from reference TRBV7-9 and TRBJ2-7, the complete variable domain is DTGVSQNPRHKITKRGQNVTFRCDPISEHNRLYWYRQTLGQGPEFLTYFQNEAQLEKSRLLSDRFSAERPKGSFSTLEIQRTEQGDSAMYLCASSLVGRSYEQYFGPGTRLTVT.

This clone has a single count. The chain recombines TRBV15 with TRBJ1-2; a possible D gene is TRBD1 (5 bases). The CDR3 runs to 15 residues. Germline values: CDR1 LNHNV, CDR2 YYDKDF (reference sequence). V dropped 1 base and J dropped 3 bases, with 12 bases sitting between them. Written as DNA, the CDR3 is TGTGCCACCAGCAGAGTCGAGACAGCATACTATGGCTACACCTTC. It codes for CATSRVETAYYGYTF.

The genes are TRBV30 and TRBJ1-1; D is uncertain. This CDR3 is 14 amino acids long. With 4 bases removed from V and 1 base from J, the gap between germline ends came to 13 bases. Germline V gene sequence: CDR1 GTSNPN, CDR2 SVGIG (reference sequence). CDR3 sequence (DNA): TGTGCCTGGATAGATACCCAGCGGAACACTGAAGCTTTCTTT. This gives the protein CAWIDTQRNTEAFF.

The chain combines TRBV7-9 with TRBJ2-7; TRBD1 aligns across 9 bases. The CDR3 totals 17 residues. Germline V gene sequence: CDR1 SEHNR, CDR2 FQNEAQ (reference sequence). The V and J ends lost 5 bases and 4 bases, in that order; junction bases with no gene match: 15. CDR3 sequence reads: CASSPLRGDRAVYEQYF. The CDR3 DNA follows: TGTGCCAGCAGCCCACTGAGGGGGGACAGGGCGGTATACGAGCAGTACTTC.

V is TRBV7-9 and J is TRBJ1-1; 7 positions match TRBD1. From germline, CDR1 is SEHNR and CDR2 FQNEAQ (reference sequence). This CDR3 has 14 residues. The J segment lost 7 bases and the V segment lost 1 base, leaving 6 bases of the junction unmatched. The CDR3 spells CASSLGAGTVEAFF. The CDR3 DNA is TGTGCCAGCAGCTTAGGGGCCGGGACAGTTGAAGCTTTCTTT.

The rearrangement uses TRBV4-1 and TRBJ2-1; 13 bases map to TRBD2. Unmatched junction bases numbered 10, after V lost 1 base and J lost 7 bases. Germline loops: CDR1 MGHRA, CDR2 YSYEKL. This CDR3 has 18 amino acids. CDR3 in amino acids: CASSQAPTSGGAKNEQFF. The CDR3 DNA reads TGCGCCAGCAGCCAAGCCCCAACTAGCGGGGGGGCCAAGAATGAGCAGTTCTTC.